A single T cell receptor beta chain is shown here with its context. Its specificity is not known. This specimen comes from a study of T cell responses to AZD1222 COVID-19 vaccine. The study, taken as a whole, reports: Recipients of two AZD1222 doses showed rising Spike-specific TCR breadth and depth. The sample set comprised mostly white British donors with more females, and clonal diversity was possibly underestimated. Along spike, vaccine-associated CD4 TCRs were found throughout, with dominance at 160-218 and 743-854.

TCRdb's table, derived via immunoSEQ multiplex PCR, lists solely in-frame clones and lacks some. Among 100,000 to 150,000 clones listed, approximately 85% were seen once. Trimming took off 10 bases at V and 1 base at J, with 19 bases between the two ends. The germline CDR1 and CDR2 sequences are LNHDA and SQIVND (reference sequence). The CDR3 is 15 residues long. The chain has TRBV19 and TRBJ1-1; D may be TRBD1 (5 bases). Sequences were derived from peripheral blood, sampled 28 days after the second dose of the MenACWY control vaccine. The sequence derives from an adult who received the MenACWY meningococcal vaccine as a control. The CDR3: CATLPGPARNTEAFF. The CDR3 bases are TGTGCCACTCTCCCGGGGCCCGCCAGGAACACTGAAGCTTTCTTT.